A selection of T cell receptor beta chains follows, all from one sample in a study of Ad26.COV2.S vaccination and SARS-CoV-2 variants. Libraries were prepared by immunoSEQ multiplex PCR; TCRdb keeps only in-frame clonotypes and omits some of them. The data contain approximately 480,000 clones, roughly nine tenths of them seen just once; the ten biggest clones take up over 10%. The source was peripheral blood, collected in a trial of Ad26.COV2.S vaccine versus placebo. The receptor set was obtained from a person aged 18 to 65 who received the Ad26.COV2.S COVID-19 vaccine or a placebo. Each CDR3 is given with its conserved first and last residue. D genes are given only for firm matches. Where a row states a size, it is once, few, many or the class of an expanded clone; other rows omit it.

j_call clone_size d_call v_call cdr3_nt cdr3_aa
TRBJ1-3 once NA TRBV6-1 TGTGCCAGCAGTGAAAGGGACACCTCTGGAAACACCATATATTTT CASSERDTSGNTIYF
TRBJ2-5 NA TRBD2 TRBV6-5 TGTGCCACCATAGCGGGAGTAGCAGAGACCCAGTACTTC CATIAGVAETQYF
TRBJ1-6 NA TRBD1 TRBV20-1 TGCAGTGCTAGTGGGGGACAGGGGAGGTCCTATAATTCACCCCTCCACTTT CSASGGQGRSYNSPLHF
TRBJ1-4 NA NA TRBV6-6 TGTGCCAGCAGTTACGTGATCGCTGCCGAAAAACTGTTTTTT CASSYVIAAEKLFF
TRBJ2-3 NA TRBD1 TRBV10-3 TGTGCCATCAGTGAGTACGACAGGGGAGGCACAGATACGCAGTATTTT CAISEYDRGGTDTQYF
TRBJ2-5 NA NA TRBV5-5 TGTGCCAGCAGCTTTTTATCGACGGGGCTCGGGGAGACCCAGTACTTC CASSFLSTGLGETQYF
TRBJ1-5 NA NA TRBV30 TGTGCCTGGAGCAACGGGCAAAGTCAGCCCCAGCATTTT CAWSNGQSQPQHF
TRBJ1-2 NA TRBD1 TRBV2 TGTGCCAGCAGGGACAACAGGGGGCTTGGCTATGGCTACACCTTC CASRDNRGLGYGYTF
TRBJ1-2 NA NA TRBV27 TGTGCCAGCAGTTTATCGGCCGGGATCTATGGCTACACCTTC CASSLSAGIYGYTF
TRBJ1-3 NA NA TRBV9 TGTGCCAGCAGCGTAGAGGTCACCCTCTCTGGAAACACCATATATTTT CASSVEVTLSGNTIYF
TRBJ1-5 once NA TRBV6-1 TGTGCCAGCAGTGAAGCGCGGTTCTTGCGGAATCAGCCCCAGCATTTT CASSEARFLRNQPQHF
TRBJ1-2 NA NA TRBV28 TGTGCCAGCAGCCCCCCTCCCCCCTATGGCTACACCTTC CASSPPPPYGYTF
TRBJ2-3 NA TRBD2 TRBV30 TGTGCCTGGATCCAACAGCGGGAGATCTTCGGGCAGTATTTT CAWIQQREIFGQYF
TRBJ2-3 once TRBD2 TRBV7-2 TGTGCCAGCAGCTTGCTAGCGGGAGGGGGAGCAGGGGATACGCAGTATTTT CASSLLAGGGAGDTQYF
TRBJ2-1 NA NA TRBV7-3 TGTGCCAGCAGCCCGAAGACGGGAAATGAGCAGTTCTTC CASSPKTGNEQFF
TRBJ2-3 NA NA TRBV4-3 TGCGCCAGCAGCCCCCACCACGGGGGCACAGATACGCAGTATTTT CASSPHHGGTDTQYF
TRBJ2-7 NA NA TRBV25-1 TGTGCCAGCAGTGAATTCGGCAGTTCCTACGAGCAGTACTTC CASSEFGSSYEQYF
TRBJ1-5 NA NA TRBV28 TGTGCCAGCAGCGACCCATTGACCTTTAATCAGCCCCAGCATTTT CASSDPLTFNQPQHF
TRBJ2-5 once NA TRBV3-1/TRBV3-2 TGTGCCAGCAGCCGTTCAGGGCGACAAGAGACCCAGTACTTC CASSRSGRQETQYF
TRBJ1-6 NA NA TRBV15 TGTGCCACTAGGGGGGGTTTCCCAAATTCACCCCTCCACTTT CATRGGFPNSPLHF
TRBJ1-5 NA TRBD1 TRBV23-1 TGCGCCAGCAGTCATCGTCCAGGGGGTCAGCCCCAGCATTTT CASSHRPGGQPQHF
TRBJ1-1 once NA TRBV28 TGTGCCAGCACCCAGACGTGGAACACTGAAGCTTTCTTT CASTQTWNTEAFF